This record looks at one T cell receptor beta chain sequence and its context. Its target is not known. Sequencing used immunoSEQ multiplex PCR; TCRdb keeps in-frame clones, though not all of them. The data contain 2.3 million or so clones, approximately 95% of them singletons. The data are from a study of shared clonotypes between healthy human individuals. Findings and limits, study-wide: Specimens sampled were limited to blood, with tissue repertoires likely differing. Non-shared clonotypes were found to have lower generation probabilities than the clonotypes that were shared by all four of the sorted-subset donors.

The CDR3 consists of 13 residues. Trimming stripped 5 bases from V and 0 bases from J, with 7 bases between. Germline V gene data show CDR1 as MNHNS and CDR2 as SASEGT. HIV-negative, healthy adults without recent acute infections or vaccinations were the donors. This chain joins TRBV6-1 and TRBJ1-1; D ambiguous. This receptor was taken from a man aged 18 to 30 in good health. Some clones in this sample may be carry-over from other donors' samples. The sequenced sample was naive CD4+ T cells from PBMCs. Sample subset: CD45RA+ positively selected. The CDR3 bases are TGTGCCAGCAGTCAGAGGATGAACACTGAAGCTTTCTTT. Its protein product is CASSQRMNTEAFF.